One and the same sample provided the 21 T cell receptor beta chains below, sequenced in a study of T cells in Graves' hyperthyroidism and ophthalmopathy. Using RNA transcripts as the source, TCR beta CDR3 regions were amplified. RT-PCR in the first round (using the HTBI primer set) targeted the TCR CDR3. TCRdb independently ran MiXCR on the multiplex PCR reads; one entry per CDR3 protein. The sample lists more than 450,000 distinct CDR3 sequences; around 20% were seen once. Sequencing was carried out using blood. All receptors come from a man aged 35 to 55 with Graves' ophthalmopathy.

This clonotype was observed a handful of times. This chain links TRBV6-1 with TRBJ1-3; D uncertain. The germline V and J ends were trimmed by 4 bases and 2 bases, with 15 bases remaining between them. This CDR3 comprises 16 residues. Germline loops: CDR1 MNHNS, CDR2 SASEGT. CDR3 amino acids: CASSVGSQGTGNTIYF. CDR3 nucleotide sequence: TGTGCCAGCAGTGTGGGGTCTCAAGGAACTGGAAACACCATATATTTT.

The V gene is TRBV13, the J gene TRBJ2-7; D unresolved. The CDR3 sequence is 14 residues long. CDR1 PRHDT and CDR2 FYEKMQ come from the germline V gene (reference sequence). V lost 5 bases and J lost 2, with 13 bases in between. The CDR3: CASSRGSHTYEQYF. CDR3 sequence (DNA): TGTGCCAGCAGCCGCGGCAGCCATACCTACGAGCAGTACTTC. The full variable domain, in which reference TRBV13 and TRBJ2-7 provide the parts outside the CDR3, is AAGVIQSPRHLIKEKRETATLKCYPIPRHDTVYWYQQGPGQDPQFLISFYEKMQSDKGSIPDRFSAQQFSDYHSELNMSSLELGDSALYFCASSRGSHTYEQYFGPGTRLTVT.

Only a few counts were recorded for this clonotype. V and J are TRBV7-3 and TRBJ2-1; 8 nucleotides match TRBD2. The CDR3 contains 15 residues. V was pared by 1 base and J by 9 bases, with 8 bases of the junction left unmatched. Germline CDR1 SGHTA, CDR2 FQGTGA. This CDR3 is CASSLRSSGSGEQFF. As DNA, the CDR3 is TGTGCCAGCAGCTTAAGATCTAGCGGGTCTGGTGAGCAGTTCTTC.

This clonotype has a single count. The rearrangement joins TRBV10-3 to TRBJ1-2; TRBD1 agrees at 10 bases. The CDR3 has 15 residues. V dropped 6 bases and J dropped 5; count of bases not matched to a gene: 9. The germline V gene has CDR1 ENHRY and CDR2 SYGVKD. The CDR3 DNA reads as TGTGCCATCAGCACCTCCGGGACAGGGGCATATGGCTACACCTTC. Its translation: CAISTSGTGAYGYTF.

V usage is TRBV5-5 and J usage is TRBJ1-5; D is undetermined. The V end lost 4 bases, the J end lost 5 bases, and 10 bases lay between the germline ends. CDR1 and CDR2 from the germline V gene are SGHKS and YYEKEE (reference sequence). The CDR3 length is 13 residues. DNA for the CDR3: TGTGCCAGCAGCGTGGACCTTCATCAGCCCCAGCATTTT. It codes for CASSVDLHQPQHF. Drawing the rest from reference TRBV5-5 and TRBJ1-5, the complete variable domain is DAGVTQSPTHLIKTRGQQVTLRCSPISGHKSVSWYQQVLGQGPQFIFQYYEKEERGRGNFPDRFSARQFPNYSSELNVNALLLGDSALYLCASSVDLHQPQHFGDGTRLSIL.

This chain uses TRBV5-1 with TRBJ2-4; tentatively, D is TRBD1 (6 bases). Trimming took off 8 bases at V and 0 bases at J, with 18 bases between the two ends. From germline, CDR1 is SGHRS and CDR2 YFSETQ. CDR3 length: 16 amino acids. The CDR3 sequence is CASHQGSSLAKNIQYF. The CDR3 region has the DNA TGCGCCAGTCATCAGGGGTCCTCTTTAGCCAAAAACATTCAGTACTTC.

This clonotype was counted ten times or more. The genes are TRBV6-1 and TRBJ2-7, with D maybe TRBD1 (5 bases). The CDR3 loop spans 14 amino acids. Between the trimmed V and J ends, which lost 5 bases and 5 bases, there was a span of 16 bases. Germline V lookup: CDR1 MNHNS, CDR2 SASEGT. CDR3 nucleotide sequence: TGTGCCAGCAGTTATGGTGGGAACAGGAACGAGCAGTACTTC. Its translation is CASSYGGNRNEQYF.

The CDR3: CATSDPSGQRTQYF. CDR3 nucleotides: TGTGCCACCAGTGATCCGTCAGGCCAGCGTACGCAGTATTTT. V and J are TRBV24-1 and TRBJ2-3; D not certain. The CDR3 runs to 14 residues. V gave up 3 bases and J gave up 8 bases, with 14 bases separating them. Germline loops: CDR1 KGHDR, CDR2 SFDVKD.

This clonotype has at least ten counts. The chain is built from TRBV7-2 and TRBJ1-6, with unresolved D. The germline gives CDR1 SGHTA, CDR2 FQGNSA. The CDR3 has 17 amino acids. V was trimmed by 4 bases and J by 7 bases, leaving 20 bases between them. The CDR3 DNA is TGTGCCAGCAGCTCCCCTCTCCGGGCCCAGCGCAATTCACCCCTCCACTTT. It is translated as CASSSPLRAQRNSPLHF.

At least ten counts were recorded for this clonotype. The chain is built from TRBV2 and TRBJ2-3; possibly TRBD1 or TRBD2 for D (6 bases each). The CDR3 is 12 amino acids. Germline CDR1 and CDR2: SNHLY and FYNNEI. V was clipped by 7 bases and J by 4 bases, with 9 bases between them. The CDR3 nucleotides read TGTGCCAGCACCGGGGGCGCAGATACGCAGTATTTT. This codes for CASTGGADTQYF.

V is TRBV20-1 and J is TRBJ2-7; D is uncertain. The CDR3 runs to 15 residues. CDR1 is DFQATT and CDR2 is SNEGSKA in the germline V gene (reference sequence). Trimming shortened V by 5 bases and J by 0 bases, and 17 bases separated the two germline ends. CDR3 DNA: TGCAGTGCTCCGGCTCTGGTCACGGGCTCCTACGAGCAGTACTTC. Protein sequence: CSAPALVTGSYEQYF.

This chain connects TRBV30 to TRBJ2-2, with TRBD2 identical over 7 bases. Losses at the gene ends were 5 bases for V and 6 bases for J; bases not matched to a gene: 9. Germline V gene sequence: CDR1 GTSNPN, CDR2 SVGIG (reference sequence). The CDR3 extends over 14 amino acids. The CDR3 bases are TGTGCCTGGCAACCGGGACTACTTTCCGGGGAGCTGTTTTTT. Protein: CAWQPGLLSGELFF.

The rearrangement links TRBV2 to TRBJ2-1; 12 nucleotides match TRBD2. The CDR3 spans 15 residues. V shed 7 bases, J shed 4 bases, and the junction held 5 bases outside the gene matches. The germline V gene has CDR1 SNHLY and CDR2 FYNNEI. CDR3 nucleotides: TGTGCCAGCACCTCCGGGACTAGCGGGTACAATGAGCAGTTCTTC. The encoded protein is CASTSGTSGYNEQFF.

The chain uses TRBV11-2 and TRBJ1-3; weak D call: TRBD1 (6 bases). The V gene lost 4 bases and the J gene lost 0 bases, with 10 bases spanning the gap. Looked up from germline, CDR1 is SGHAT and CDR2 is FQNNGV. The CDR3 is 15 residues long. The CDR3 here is CASSWTEHSGNTIYF. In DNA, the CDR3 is TGTGCCAGCAGCTGGACAGAGCACTCTGGAAACACCATATATTTT.

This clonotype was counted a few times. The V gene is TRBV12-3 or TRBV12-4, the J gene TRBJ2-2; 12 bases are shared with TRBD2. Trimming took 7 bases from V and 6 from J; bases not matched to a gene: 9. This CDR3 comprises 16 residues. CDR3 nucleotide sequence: TGTGCCAGCACCCCCCTAGCGGGAGGGCCTTCCGGGGAGCTGTTTTTT. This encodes CASTPLAGGPSGELFF.

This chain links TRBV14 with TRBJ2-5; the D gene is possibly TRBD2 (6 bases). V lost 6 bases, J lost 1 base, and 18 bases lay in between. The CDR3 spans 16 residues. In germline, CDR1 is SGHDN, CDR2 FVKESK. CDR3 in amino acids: CASSPLAGNSQETQYF. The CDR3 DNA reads TGTGCCAGCAGTCCACTTGCGGGAAATTCCCAAGAGACCCAGTACTTC.

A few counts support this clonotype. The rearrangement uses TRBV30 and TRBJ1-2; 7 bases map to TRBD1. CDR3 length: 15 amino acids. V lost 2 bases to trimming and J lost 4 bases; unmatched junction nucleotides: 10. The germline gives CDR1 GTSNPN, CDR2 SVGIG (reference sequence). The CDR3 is CAWSPSRGVFYGYTF. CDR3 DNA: TGTGCCTGGAGTCCCTCCAGGGGGGTTTTCTATGGCTACACCTTC.

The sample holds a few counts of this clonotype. CDR3 DNA sequence: TGCGCCAGCAGCTTGTCACTAGCGGGAGGGACGGCGAACACCGGGGAGCTGTTTTTT. Translating gives CASSLSLAGGTANTGELFF. V is TRBV5-1 and J is TRBJ2-2; 13 bases map to TRBD2. Germline-derived CDR1 and CDR2 are SGHRS and YFSETQ. The CDR3 length is 19 residues. The V gene end was trimmed by 1 base and the J gene end by 0 bases; junction bases not matched to a gene: 6.

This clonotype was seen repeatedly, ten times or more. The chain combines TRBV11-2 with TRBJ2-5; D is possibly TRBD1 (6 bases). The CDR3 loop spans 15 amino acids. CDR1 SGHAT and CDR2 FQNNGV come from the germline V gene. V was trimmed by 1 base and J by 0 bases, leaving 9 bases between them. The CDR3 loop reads CASSLGTVHQETQYF. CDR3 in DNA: TGTGCCAGCAGCTTAGGGACAGTTCACCAAGAGACCCAGTACTTC.

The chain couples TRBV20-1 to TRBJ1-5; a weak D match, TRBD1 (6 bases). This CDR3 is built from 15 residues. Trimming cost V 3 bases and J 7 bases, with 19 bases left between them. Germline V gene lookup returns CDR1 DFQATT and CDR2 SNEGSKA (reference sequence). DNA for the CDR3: TGCAGTGCTAGTTGGGGGCAGGTCACTGGACAGCCCCAGCATTTT. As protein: CSASWGQVTGQPQHF.

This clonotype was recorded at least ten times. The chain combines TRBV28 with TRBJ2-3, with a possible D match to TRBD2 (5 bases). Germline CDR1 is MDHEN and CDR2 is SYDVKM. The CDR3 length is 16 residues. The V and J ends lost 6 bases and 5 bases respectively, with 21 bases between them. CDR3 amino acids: CASSPLQPGTVDTQYF. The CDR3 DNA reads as TGTGCCAGCAGCCCCTTGCAACCGGGAACCGTAGATACGCAGTATTTT.